Listed here are 2 T cell receptor beta chains from one sample, sequenced in a study of human T cells and chemical hapten exposure. Time point meaning: patch test 2, 6 weeks after DPC sensitization. Treatment noted: therapeutic diphenylcyclopropenone sensitization with weekly scalp DPC. Via MiXCR, TCRdb re-called the RACE reads, giving one row per CDR3 protein. The sample consists of roughly 94,000 distinct CDR3 sequences, about 9.6% of them appearing once. The sample consisted of whole blood, taken in connection with sensitization to the hapten diphenylcyclopropenone (DPC). These receptors all stem from a woman between 40 and 50 years old with alopecia areata. Some clones in this sample may be carry-over from other donors' samples.

This clonotype was observed a few times. The chain has TRBV7-3 and TRBJ2-7; no firm D call. CDR3 length: 15 amino acids. From germline, CDR1 is SGHTA and CDR2 FQGTGA. V was shortened by 1 base and J by 2 bases, with 12 bases between the two germline ends. CDR3 sequence: CASSLKASSAYEQYF. For the CDR3, the DNA is TGTGCCAGCAGCTTAAAGGCTAGTTCTGCCTACGAGCAGTACTTC.

This clonotype was recorded at least ten times. The J gene is TRBJ1-1, the V gene TRBV20-1; D is unclear. Germline V gives CDR1 DFQATT, CDR2 SNEGSKA (reference sequence). The CDR3 covers 12 residues. Trimming removed 2 bases at V and 5 bases at J, with 9 bases between. CDR3 loop: CSARKVRTEAFF. CDR3 nucleotide sequence: TGCAGTGCTAGAAAAGTTAGGACTGAAGCTTTCTTT.